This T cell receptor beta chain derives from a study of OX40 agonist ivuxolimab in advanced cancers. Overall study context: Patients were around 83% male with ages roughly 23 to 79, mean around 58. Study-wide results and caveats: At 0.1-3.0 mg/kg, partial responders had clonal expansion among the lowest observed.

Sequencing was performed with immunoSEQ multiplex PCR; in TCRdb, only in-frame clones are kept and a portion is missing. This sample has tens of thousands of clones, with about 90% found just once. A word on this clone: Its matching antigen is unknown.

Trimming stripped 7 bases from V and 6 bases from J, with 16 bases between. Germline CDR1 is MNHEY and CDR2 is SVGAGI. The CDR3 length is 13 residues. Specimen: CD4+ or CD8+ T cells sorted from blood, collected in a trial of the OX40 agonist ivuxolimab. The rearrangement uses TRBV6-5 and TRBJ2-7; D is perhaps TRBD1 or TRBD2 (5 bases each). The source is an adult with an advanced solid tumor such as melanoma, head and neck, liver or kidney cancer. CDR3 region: CASMGPAGREQYF. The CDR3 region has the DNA TGTGCCAGCATGGGACCCGCGGGTCGCGAGCAGTACTTC.